Below, 32 T cell receptor beta chains from the same sample are listed, as sequenced in a study of cytomegalovirus exposure and HLA in healthy donors. Clones were sequenced by immunoSEQ multiplex PCR, and TCRdb holds only the in-frame ones, with some missing. In the table there are 220,000 or so clones, around 86% of which are singletons. Sequencing used PBMCs. These receptor sequences come from a woman in her late teens or twenties in good health and CMV-seropositive.

The chain recombines TRBV7-3 with TRBJ2-1; D is uncertain. Trimming removed 3 bases from V and 7 bases from J, with 13 bases in between. Germline lookup yields CDR1 SGHTA and CDR2 FQGTGA. This CDR3 is 14 amino acids long. This CDR3 reads CASSFGIRGNEQFF. The CDR3 DNA reads as TGTGCCAGCAGCTTTGGAATCAGAGGTAATGAGCAGTTCTTC.

CDR3 residues: CASSLVGGDNEQFF. As DNA, the CDR3 is TGTGCCAGCAGCTTAGTCGGGGGTGACAATGAGCAGTTCTTC. This chain uses TRBV7-9 with TRBJ2-1; D might be TRBD2 (6 bases). Germline V gives CDR1 SEHNR, CDR2 FQNEAQ (reference sequence). V dropped 1 base and J dropped 5 bases, with 9 bases sitting between them. CDR3 length: 14 residues. Based on the CDR3 plus reference TRBV7-9 and TRBJ2-1, the full variable domain is DTGVSQNPRHKITKRGQNVTFRCDPISEHNRLYWYRQTLGQGPEFLTYFQNEAQLEKSRLLSDRFSAERPKGSFSTLEIQRTEQGDSAMYLCASSLVGGDNEQFFGPGTRLTVL.

This clone was detected a few times. The chain combines TRBV4-2 with TRBJ2-7; the match to TRBD2 covers 8 bases. Germline CDR1 reads LGHNA; CDR2 reads YNFKEQ. This CDR3 region has 15 residues. V lost 6 bases and J lost 0; bases outside the gene matches: 7. CDR3 protein: CASRSTSGASYEQYF. The CDR3 DNA is TGTGCCAGCAGATCTACTAGCGGAGCCTCCTACGAGCAGTACTTC.

This clone was observed once. This chain links TRBV27 with TRBJ2-1; TRBD2 is a possible D gene (5 bases). Germline V gene data show CDR1 as MNHEY and CDR2 as SMNVEV (reference sequence). Trimming shortened V by 3 bases and J by 0 bases, and 12 bases separated the two germline ends. CDR3 length: 16 residues. This CDR3 is CASSFRGYSSYNEQFF. The CDR3 nucleotides read TGTGCCAGCAGTTTCAGAGGGTACAGCTCCTACAATGAGCAGTTCTTC.

This clone was seen once. The CDR3 loop reads CASSPNVAGGVTGELFF. The CDR3 DNA reads as TGTGCCAGCAGCCCAAACGTAGCGGGAGGGGTCACCGGGGAGCTGTTTTTT. This chain connects TRBV4-2 to TRBJ2-2; 11 bases are shared with TRBD2. The V and J ends lost 4 bases and 4 bases, in that order; junction bases with no gene match: 8. This CDR3 has 17 residues. Germline V gene lookup returns CDR1 LGHNA and CDR2 YNFKEQ.

The J gene is TRBJ1-2, the V gene TRBV9; D uncertain. The CDR3 is 16 amino acids. V lost 2 bases to trimming and J lost 4 bases, with 18 bases between them. Germline V gives CDR1 SGDLS, CDR2 YYNGEE. The CDR3 region is CASSVFWRVGPYGYTF. In DNA form, the CDR3 reads TGTGCCAGCAGCGTTTTTTGGAGGGTCGGCCCCTATGGCTACACCTTC.

The chain is built from TRBV11-2 and TRBJ2-6, with a tentative D call TRBD1 (5 bases). Germline loops: CDR1 SGHAT, CDR2 FQNNGV. V dropped 5 bases and J dropped 1 base, with 15 bases sitting between them. The CDR3 sequence is 17 residues long. As DNA, the CDR3 is TGTGCCAGCAGCCCTAGGGGTGTCAAGTCTGGGGCCAACGTCCTGACTTTC. Translating it yields CASSPRGVKSGANVLTF.

The rearrangement links TRBV2 to TRBJ2-1; tentative D call: TRBD2 (5 bases). Germline V gives CDR1 SNHLY, CDR2 FYNNEI. The CDR3 is made up of 16 amino acids. Trimming cost V 7 bases and J 4 bases, with 20 bases left between them. The CDR3 reads CASKLVEGPIYNEQFF. CDR3 DNA: TGTGCCAGCAAGTTGGTTGAGGGCCCCATATACAATGAGCAGTTCTTC. Full variable domain (outside the CDR3, taken from reference TRBV2 and TRBJ2-1): EPEVTQTPSHQVTQMGQEVILRCVPISNHLYFYWYRQILGQKVEFLVSFYNNEISEKSEIFDDQFSVERPDGSNFTLKIRSTKLEDSAMYFCASKLVEGPIYNEQFFGPGTRLTVL.

The V and J genes are TRBV19 and TRBJ2-1, with 7 bases aligning to TRBD2. In germline, CDR1 is LNHDA, CDR2 SQIVND (reference sequence). V dropped 4 bases and J dropped 1; count of bases not matched to a gene: 10. This CDR3 spans 17 amino acids. The CDR3 DNA reads TGTGCCAGTAGTACGCCGGGCAGCGGGGCATCCTACAATGAGCAGTTCTTC. It translates to CASSTPGSGASYNEQFF.

V is TRBV4-1 and J is TRBJ2-3; possibly TRBD2 for D (6 bases). The CDR3 runs to 17 residues. In germline, CDR1 is MGHRA, CDR2 YSYEKL. The V end lost 2 bases, the J end lost 0 bases, and 15 bases lay between the germline ends. CDR3 in DNA: TGCGCCAGCAGCCAATACGGGGGTGGGAGTAGCACAGATACGCAGTATTTT. Residues: CASSQYGGGSSTDTQYF.

The chain combines TRBV20-1 with TRBJ2-2; D call uncertain. Germline V gene lookup returns CDR1 DFQATT and CDR2 SNEGSKA (reference sequence). The germline V and J ends were trimmed by 3 bases and 6 bases, with 5 bases remaining between them. The CDR3 has 11 residues. The CDR3 protein is CSASVPGELFF. The CDR3 DNA reads TGCAGTGCTAGCGTCCCCGGGGAGCTGTTTTTT.

The gene calls are TRBV7-9 and TRBJ1-4, with TRBD1 matching 7 bases. This CDR3 is built from 15 residues. V was pared by 1 base and J by 6 bases, with 5 bases of the junction left unmatched. The germline V gene has CDR1 SEHNR and CDR2 FQNEAQ (reference sequence). The CDR3 nucleotides read TGTGCCAGCAGCTTAGGGGGACAGCTCGATGAAAAACTGTTTTTT. Translating it yields CASSLGGQLDEKLFF.

The chain links TRBV6-5 to TRBJ2-5; the D gene is possibly TRBD2 (6 bases). In germline, CDR1 is MNHEY, CDR2 SVGAGI. V was clipped by 4 bases and J by 5 bases, with 11 bases between them. CDR3 length: 13 amino acids. The CDR3 sequence: CASSLGGRETQYF. CDR3 bases: TGTGCCAGCAGTTTGGGGGGAAGGGAGACCCAGTACTTC.

V usage is TRBV27 and J usage is TRBJ1-5; D may be TRBD1 (5 bases). The CDR3 is made up of 14 amino acids. The V gene's germline CDR1 is MNHEY and CDR2 SMNVEV (reference sequence). V dropped 4 bases and J dropped 3 bases, with 10 bases sitting between them. The CDR3, as DNA: TGTGCCAGCAGTTCTCCAGGGCTCAATCAGCCCCAGCATTTT. This translates into CASSSPGLNQPQHF.

This clone occurred once. Other DNA sequences in the sample encode the same CDR3. This chain links TRBV27 with TRBJ2-7; 7 nucleotides agree with TRBD2. There are 14 residues in the CDR3. The J segment lost 0 bases and the V segment lost 3 bases, leaving 2 bases of the junction unmatched. Germline CDR1 is MNHEY and CDR2 is SMNVEV (reference sequence). CDR3 in amino acids: CASSFGGSSYEQYF. The CDR3 bases are TGTGCCAGCAGTTTTGGCGGGAGCTCCTACGAGCAGTACTTC.

The gene calls are TRBV5-1 and TRBJ1-2; 9 bases are a match to TRBD1. Germline values: CDR1 SGHRS, CDR2 YFSETQ. V was pared by 2 bases and J by 4 bases, with 6 bases of the junction left unmatched. The CDR3 covers 15 residues. This CDR3 reads CASSFVDRGGYGYTF. The CDR3 coding sequence is TGCGCCAGCAGCTTTGTGGACAGGGGTGGCTATGGCTACACCTTC. Supplemented by reference TRBV5-1 and TRBJ1-2, the full variable domain reads KAGVTQTPRYLIKTRGQQVTLSCSPISGHRSVSWYQQTPGQGLQFLFEYFSETQRNKGNFPGRFSGRQFSNSRSEMNVSTLELGDSALYLCASSFVDRGGYGYTFGSGTRLTVV.

This clone has more than one count but fewer than ten. The chain links TRBV9 to TRBJ2-7; D possibly corresponds to TRBD2 (5 bases). Trimming pared 3 bases from V and 4 bases from J, leaving 17 bases between. The CDR3 has 15 amino acids. From germline, CDR1 is SGDLS and CDR2 YYNGEE. In DNA form, the CDR3 reads TGTGCCAGCAGCGAGAACGGGAACATTGGGTACGAGCAGTACTTC. Protein product: CASSENGNIGYEQYF. Full variable domain (outside the CDR3, taken from reference TRBV9 and TRBJ2-7): DSGVTQTPKHLITATGQRVTLRCSPRSGDLSVYWYQQSLDQGLQFLIQYYNGEERAKGNILERFSAQQFPDLHSELNLSSLELGDSALYFCASSENGNIGYEQYFGPGTRLTVT.

This clone has just one count. The rearrangement joins TRBV27 to TRBJ2-7, with 8 bases lining up with TRBD2. The junction had 13 bases not matched to a gene; V was cut back by 7 bases and J by 2 bases. This CDR3 comprises 16 residues. Germline V gene data show CDR1 as MNHEY and CDR2 as SMNVEV (reference sequence). The CDR3 DNA sequence: TGTGCCAGCACTGGGGGGTCCAGCGGGAGTGCCTACGAGCAGTACTTC. Translation gives CASTGGSSGSAYEQYF.

This chain uses TRBV9 with TRBJ1-1, with 7 bases lining up with TRBD1. Germline CDR1 reads SGDLS; CDR2 reads YYNGEE. This CDR3 contains 14 residues. Trimming took 4 bases from V and 1 from J; bases not matched to a gene: 4. The CDR3 DNA reads TGTGCCAGCAGCCATGGGACAGCGAACACTGAAGCTTTCTTT. The encoded protein is CASSHGTANTEAFF.

This chain uses TRBV29-1 with TRBJ1-2; tentatively, D is TRBD1 (6 bases). Germline values: CDR1 SQVTM, CDR2 ANQGSEA. V lost 4 bases, J lost 7 bases, and 7 bases lay in between. The CDR3 has 10 amino acids. The CDR3 sequence is CSVAGAGYTF. CDR3 in DNA: TGCAGCGTTGCAGGGGCTGGCTACACCTTC.

The chain has TRBV9 and TRBJ2-7, with D possibly TRBD1 on 5 matching bases. This CDR3 has 14 amino acids. The germline V and J ends were trimmed by 4 bases and 5 bases, with 16 bases remaining between them. The V gene's germline CDR1 is SGDLS and CDR2 YYNGEE. The CDR3 region is CASSPRQYPHEQYF. In nucleotides, the CDR3 is TGTGCCAGCAGCCCCCGACAGTATCCCCACGAGCAGTACTTC.

This sequence joins TRBV5-1 and TRBJ1-1; D is undetermined. V lost 5 bases and J 4 bases, leaving 6 bases between the germline ends. This CDR3 is built from 11 residues. CDR1 is SGHRS, CDR2 YFSETQ, per germline. The CDR3: CASSFGTEAFF. The CDR3 DNA sequence: TGCGCCAGCAGTTTCGGCACTGAAGCTTTCTTT.

A word on this clone: Other DNA sequences from this sample encode an identical CDR3 as well. The chain carries TRBV9 and TRBJ2-7, with 10 bases matching TRBD2. With V trimmed by 2 bases and J by 7 bases, 0 bases remained unmatched. Germline lookup yields CDR1 SGDLS and CDR2 YYNGEE. The CDR3 spans 12 residues. The CDR3 loop is CASSVSGREQYF. DNA for the CDR3: TGTGCCAGCAGCGTTAGCGGGAGGGAGCAGTACTTC.

The J gene is TRBJ2-1, the V gene TRBV7-6; 8 bases are a match to TRBD2. Losses at the gene ends were 3 bases for V and 1 base for J; bases not matched to a gene: 14. Germline V CDR1 and CDR2: SGHVS, FNYEAQ. CDR3 length equals 19 residues. The CDR3 DNA is TGTGCCAGCAGCTTTAAGCGGAGCGGGAGTCCCATTTCCTACAATGAGCAGTTCTTC. It yields the protein CASSFKRSGSPISYNEQFF.

V is TRBV7-7 and J is TRBJ2-5; 11 bases line up with TRBD2. Losses at the gene ends were 1 base for V and 8 bases for J; bases not matched to a gene: 18. Germline loops: CDR1 SSHAT, CDR2 FNYEAQ (reference sequence). The CDR3 runs 19 residues. The CDR3 DNA sequence: TGTGCCAGCAGCTTAGAATTGGGGATCGTAGCGGGAGGGGCCGATACCCAGTACTTC. Translated, it gives CASSLELGIVAGGADTQYF. The whole variable domain, filled in from reference TRBV7-7 and TRBJ2-5, reads GAGVSQSPRYKVTKRGQDVTLRCDPISSHATLYWYQQALGQGPEFLTYFNYEAQPDKSGLPSDRFSAERPEGSISTLTIQRTEQRDSAMYRCASSLELGIVAGGADTQYFGPGTRLLVL.

This chain connects TRBV10-1 to TRBJ2-1; 7 nucleotides line up with TRBD1. CDR1 WNHNN and CDR2 SYGVQD come from the germline V gene (reference sequence). Trimming removed 2 bases from V and 3 bases from J; junction bases left unmatched: 16. This CDR3 has 19 amino acids. CDR3 loop: CASSETPWTGASFYNEQFF. CDR3 nucleotides: TGCGCCAGCAGTGAGACACCATGGACAGGAGCGAGTTTCTACAATGAGCAGTTCTTC.

With respect to this clone: The same CDR3 arises from other DNA sequences in this sample as well. This chain joins TRBV5-4 and TRBJ2-5, with 8 positions matching TRBD2. The CDR3 sequence is 14 residues long. Germline loops: CDR1 SGHNT, CDR2 YYREEE (reference sequence). The V and J ends lost 0 bases and 4 bases, in that order; junction bases with no gene match: 2. CDR3: CASSLGAGGETQYF. The CDR3 DNA follows: TGTGCCAGCAGCTTGGGGGCGGGAGGAGAGACCCAGTACTTC.

This chain connects TRBV2 to TRBJ2-1; no clear D. This CDR3 spans 14 amino acids. CDR1 is SNHLY, CDR2 FYNNEI, per germline. V lost 1 base, J lost 4 bases, and 8 bases lay in between. CDR3 in DNA: TGTGCCAGCAGTGAAGGTGGCTTTTACAATGAGCAGTTCTTC. Its protein is CASSEGGFYNEQFF.

The V gene is TRBV6-5, the J gene TRBJ1-4; 8 nucleotides align to TRBD1. The germline CDR1 and CDR2 sequences are MNHEY and SVGAGI. The CDR3 totals 14 residues. V lost 6 bases and J lost 4; bases outside the gene matches: 4. The CDR3 coding sequence is TGTGCCAGCAGGCTGACAGGGGATAATGAAAAACTGTTTTTT. It translates to CASRLTGDNEKLFF.

The rearrangement joins TRBV7-7 to TRBJ1-4; 10 positions agree with TRBD1. J gave up 7 bases and V 1 base, and 3 bases lay outside the gene matches. Germline CDR1 and CDR2: SSHAT and FNYEAQ (reference sequence). This CDR3 is 15 amino acids long. CDR3 DNA sequence: TGTGCCAGCAGCTTAGGGGACAGGGGTGGTGAAAAACTGTTTTTT. It is translated as CASSLGDRGGEKLFF.

The V and J genes are TRBV29-1 and TRBJ2-7; 13 bases line up with TRBD2. CDR1 is SQVTM and CDR2 is ANQGSEA in the germline V gene. The CDR3 has 14 amino acids. Germline trimming cut 8 bases from V and 1 base from J; bases unmatched to any gene: 5. CDR3 bases: TGCAGCACCTCGACTAGCGGGAGGTCCTACGAGCAGTACTTC. The encoded protein is CSTSTSGRSYEQYF.

The V gene is TRBV7-9, the J gene TRBJ2-3, with D possibly matching TRBD1 (7 bases). Trimming pared 2 bases from V and 2 bases from J, leaving 20 bases between. The CDR3 loop spans 18 amino acids. Germline CDR1 is SEHNR and CDR2 is FQNEAQ (reference sequence). The CDR3 DNA is TGTGCCAGCAGCTTAACCAGGGGGAGGAAGTACCTCACAGATACGCAGTATTTT. Encoded protein: CASSLTRGRKYLTDTQYF.